Shown below are 11 T cell receptor beta chains from a single sample sequenced in a study of prognosis after radiotherapy for stage I lung cancer. Using two-round multiplex PCR, the authors amplified TCR beta CDR3 from genomic DNA. For every TRBV and TRBJ gene, a specific primer was used in first-round PCR. MiXCR, applied by TCRdb to the multiplex PCR reads, yields one record per CDR3 protein. The sample has 20,000 or so distinct CDR3 sequences, about 42% seen once. The sequencing here drew on PBMCs, taken before or after stereotactic body radiation therapy (not recorded which). These TCRs come from a donor aged 50 or older with non-small cell lung cancer.

This clonotype was counted ten times or more. The chain couples TRBV7-8 to TRBJ2-7; D is perhaps TRBD1 (6 bases). V was pared by 5 bases and J by 3 bases, with 11 bases between. Germline CDR1 and CDR2: SGHVS and FQNEAQ. The CDR3 sequence is 13 residues long. Written as DNA, the CDR3 is TGTGCCAGCAGCACGGAGACAGGCTACGAGCAGTACTTC. Translating gives CASSTETGYEQYF.

The rearrangement uses TRBV7-8 and TRBJ2-1; 9 nucleotides match TRBD2. Trimming at V came to 3 bases and at J to 6 bases, leaving 6 bases not matched to a gene. The CDR3 is 15 amino acids. The germline CDR1 and CDR2 sequences are SGHVS and FQNEAQ. The CDR3: CASSFAGGISNEQFF. CDR3 coding DNA: TGTGCCAGCAGCTTCGCGGGAGGGATAAGCAATGAGCAGTTCTTC.

At least ten counts were recorded for this clonotype. The rearrangement joins TRBV6-1 to TRBJ2-3; D is undetermined. CDR3 length: 13 residues. Per germline, CDR1 MNHNS and CDR2 SASEGT. V was pared by 6 bases and J by 2 bases, with 9 bases between. CDR3 coding DNA: TGTGCCAGCAGCCTCGGAGTCACAGATACGCAGTATTTT. This translates into CASSLGVTDTQYF.

Many counts were recorded for this clonotype. V usage is TRBV19 and J usage is TRBJ2-7; TRBD2 matches 12 bases. In germline, CDR1 is LNHDA, CDR2 SQIVND (reference sequence). V lost 4 bases, J lost 1 base, and 2 bases stayed unmatched. The CDR3 has 15 residues. The CDR3 region has the DNA TGTGCCAGTAGTAAAACTAGCGGGAGGTCCTACGAGCAGTACTTC. Amino acid sequence: CASSKTSGRSYEQYF.

This clonotype was observed at least ten times. The V and J genes are TRBV19 and TRBJ2-1; 9 bases align to TRBD2. The CDR3 has 15 residues. Per germline, CDR1 LNHDA and CDR2 SQIVND (reference sequence). V dropped 2 bases and J dropped 4; count of bases not matched to a gene: 3. CDR3 DNA sequence: TGTGCCAGTAGTATATCGGCGGGAGGGTACAATGAGCAGTTCTTC. This sequence encodes CASSISAGGYNEQFF.

This clonotype was detected many times. The chain couples TRBV5-5 to TRBJ2-7; D ambiguous. CDR1 is SGHKS, CDR2 YYEKEE, per germline (reference sequence). The CDR3 extends over 14 amino acids. V was cut by 2 bases and J by 3 bases, with 12 bases left in between. CDR3 sequence reads: CASSLGYGDYEQYF. For the CDR3, the DNA is TGTGCCAGCAGCTTAGGGTACGGCGACTACGAGCAGTACTTC.

In its sample, this clonotype was seen many times. In DNA, the CDR3 is TGCGCCAGCAGCCAAGGTGGGGTAGGAGAGACCCAGTACTTC. It is translated as CASSQGGVGETQYF. The rearrangement links TRBV4-1 to TRBJ2-5, with D unresolved. From germline, CDR1 is MGHRA and CDR2 YSYEKL. Trimming took off 1 base at V and 4 bases at J, with 10 bases between the two ends. CDR3 size: 14 residues.

This clonotype was seen more than once but under ten times. Just one base apart from a much larger clone, this may be a read error. The chain uses TRBV28 and TRBJ2-1; D may be TRBD2 (7 bases). Per germline, CDR1 MDHEN and CDR2 SYDVKM. The V gene lost 3 bases and the J gene lost 8 bases, with 20 bases spanning the gap. The CDR3 loop spans 16 amino acids. The CDR3: CASSFPGAGVYYEQFF. CDR3 DNA: TGTGCCAGCAGTTTCCCGGGGGCGGGAGTATACTATGAGCAGTTCTTC.

This clonotype was observed at least ten times. The CDR3 spells CASSFPPLASSSREQFF. CDR3 DNA: TGTGCCAGCAGTTTCCCCCCACTAGCTTCAAGTAGTCGGGAGCAGTTCTTC. The chain carries TRBV28 and TRBJ2-1; D perhaps matches TRBD2 (6 bases). CDR3 length equals 17 residues. CDR1 is MDHEN and CDR2 is SYDVKM in the germline V gene. Trimming pared 3 bases from V and 10 bases from J, leaving 25 bases between.

This clonotype was counted only a few times. Given a much more abundant clone one base away, this may be a read error. The V and J genes are TRBV28 and TRBJ2-5, with 7 bases identical to TRBD2. V was pared by 7 bases and J by 1 base, with 15 bases of the junction left unmatched. The CDR3 length is 17 residues. The germline CDR1 and CDR2 sequences are MDHEN and SYDVKM. The CDR3 DNA reads as TGTGCCAGCAAGGTAGCGGGCAACCACGGCTGCCAAGAGACCCAGTACTTC. It translates to CASKVAGNHGCQETQYF.

This clonotype has at least ten counts. The chain links TRBV30 to TRBJ2-3; the D is unclear. The germline CDR1 and CDR2 sequences are GTSNPN and SVGIG (reference sequence). The V gene lost 0 bases and the J gene lost 6 bases, with 7 bases spanning the gap. CDR3 length: 12 amino acids. The CDR3 protein is CAWSVGGDTQYF. The CDR3 DNA sequence: TGTGCCTGGAGTGTAGGTGGGGATACGCAGTATTTT.